This T cell receptor beta chain was recovered during a study of patients and donors after allogeneic stem cell transplantation. In TCRdb, the RT-PCR reads were re-called with MiXCR into one record per CDR3 protein. The data hold 150,000 to 200,000 distinct CDR3 sequences, with approximately 22% observed a single time. CDR3 size: 16 residues. Germline lookup yields CDR1 SGHDT and CDR2 YYEEEE. V was trimmed by 0 bases and J by 3 bases, leaving 16 bases between them. The rearrangement uses TRBV5-6 and TRBJ2-7; D might be TRBD1 (5 bases). This TCR was recovered from a human donor who was either an allogeneic HSCT recipient or a stem cell or donor lymphocyte infusion donor (not recorded which). It is not recorded whose cells these are; they may come from a transplant donor. What was sequenced was blood, either unsorted or a sorted T cell fraction (not recorded which). DNA of the CDR3: TGTGCCAGCAGCTTGGCCCCGGTACAGGACCTCTACGAGCAGTACTTC. Its translation is CASSLAPVQDLYEQYF.